Listed below are T cell receptor beta chains from one sample, sequenced in a study of cytomegalovirus exposure and HLA in healthy donors. Produced via immunoSEQ multiplex PCR; TCRdb's table is partial and in-frame only. The sample lists approximately 140,000 clones, 75% to 90% occurring once. Sample: PBMCs. The receptors shown here come from a woman aged 40 to 55 in good health and CMV-seropositive. The CDR3 runs from the conserved cysteine through the conserved F or W.

J gene: TRBJ1-1
V gene: TRBV27
CDR3 protein: CASSPQGRTEAFF

J gene: TRBJ1-5
V gene: TRBV7-9
CDR3 protein: CASSGTGVYSNQPQHF

J gene: TRBJ1-5
V gene: TRBV5-6
CDR3 protein: CASSLGHNHQPQHF

J gene: TRBJ2-1
V gene: TRBV29-1
CDR3 protein: CSVEDQSRMVYNEQFF

J gene: TRBJ2-5
V gene: TRBV5-6
CDR3 protein: CASSPTVTQETQYF

J gene: TRBJ1-2
V gene: TRBV6-1
CDR3 protein: CASSESGGNYGYTF

J gene: TRBJ2-3
V gene: TRBV28
CDR3 protein: CASSARGLATDTQYF

J gene: TRBJ1-2
V gene: TRBV27
CDR3 protein: CASSPDRFYGYTF

J gene: TRBJ2-7
V gene: TRBV5-4
CDR3 protein: CASSLHGNEQYF

J gene: TRBJ2-2
V gene: TRBV6-1
CDR3 protein: CASSEAVARGANTGELFF

J gene: TRBJ2-5
V gene: TRBV7-2
CDR3 protein: CASSRMTGWLPQETQYF

J gene: TRBJ2-1
V gene: TRBV7-9
CDR3 protein: CASSKKPGQGYNEQFF

J gene: TRBJ2-5
V gene: TRBV6-5
CDR3 protein: CASSYGGRARETQYF

J gene: TRBJ2-7
V gene: TRBV7-9
CDR3 protein: CASRGIADEQYF

J gene: TRBJ2-2
V gene: TRBV6-1
CDR3 protein: CASSERANTGELFF

J gene: TRBJ2-7
V gene: TRBV6-5
CDR3 protein: CASSYTAGQATYEQYF

J gene: TRBJ2-5
V gene: TRBV18
CDR3 protein: CASSPSGGPQETQYF

J gene: TRBJ2-3
V gene: TRBV9
CDR3 protein: CASSVRPGGSTDTQYF

J gene: TRBJ1-3
V gene: TRBV28
CDR3 protein: CASAVMGAGNTIYF

J gene: TRBJ1-5
V gene: TRBV10-3
CDR3 protein: CAISGGRANQPQHF

J gene: TRBJ2-6
V gene: TRBV30
CDR3 protein: CACRTGLNSGANVLTF

J gene: TRBJ1-5
V gene: TRBV7-9
CDR3 protein: CASSLVRAGSPQHF